There are a few counts of the clone carrying this T cell receptor beta chain. The sample belongs to a study of T cells in Graves' hyperthyroidism and ophthalmopathy. RNA transcripts provided the source from which TCR beta CDR3 regions were amplified. First-round RT-PCR targeting the TCR CDR3 was performed with the HTBI primer set. Each CDR3 protein gets one entry after TCRdb re-called the multiplex PCR reads with MiXCR. The sample yields 500,000 or so distinct CDR3 sequences, 15% to 20% seen once. The CDR3 has 13 residues. Per germline, CDR1 LNHDA and CDR2 SQIVND (reference sequence). Trimming removed 10 bases at V and 3 bases at J, with 14 bases between.

Source material: blood. The receptor's source is a woman under 40 with Graves' ophthalmopathy. This rearrangement joins TRBV19 to TRBJ2-3; weak D call: TRBD1 (5 bases). The CDR3: CAIGHSGTDTQYF. The CDR3 coding sequence is TGTGCCATAGGACATAGTGGTACAGATACGCAGTATTTT.